These T cell receptor beta chains were read from a single sample in a study of breast tumors, draining lymph nodes, adjacent tissues. TCRdb reanalysed the multiplex PCR reads using MiXCR and keeps one entry per CDR3 protein. The table shows over 250,000 distinct CDR3 sequences, with roughly 30% occurring only once. The sequenced sample was axillary lymph node tissue. Every receptor here comes from a female donor with breast cancer. Some clones in this sample may be carry-over from other donors' samples. Each CDR3 is given with its conserved first and last residue. Fields, in order: V gene, D gene, clone size, CDR3 length, J gene, CDR3 DNA, CDR3 protein. A D gene is named only where the DNA matches it firmly. Clone size, where shown, is once, few, many, or a class for clones that have expanded.

TRBV29-1	TRBD2	many	15	TRBJ2-1	TGCAGCGTCGCCCCGGGACTAGCGGAAGCCAATGAGCAGTTCTTC	CSVAPGLAEANEQFF
TRBV11-3	NA	many	16	TRBJ2-7	TGTGCCAGCAGCCTTCGGCCCGGACGGGACTCCTACGAGCAGTACTTC	CASSLRPGRDSYEQYF
TRBV6-5	NA	NA	14	TRBJ2-1	TGTGCCAGCAGTCACAGGCGAGGGGGGCATGAGCAGTTCTTC	CASSHRRGGHEQFF
TRBV6-6	TRBD1	many	16	TRBJ2-5	TGTGCCAGCAGTTACTCGGACAGGGGGGGCAAAGAGACCCAGTACTTC	CASSYSDRGGKETQYF
TRBV10-2	NA	many	14	TRBJ2-1	TGCGCCAGCAGTGCCAGTTACTCCTACAATGAGCAGTTCTTC	CASSASYSYNEQFF
TRBV4-3	TRBD2	many	14	TRBJ2-7	TGCGCCAGCAGCCCTAGCGGGAGGAGAGGCGAGCAGTACTTC	CASSPSGRRGEQYF
TRBV29-1	NA	many	13	TRBJ2-7	TGCAGCGTTGTTAGGGCGGGAACCTACGAGCAGTACTTC	CSVVRAGTYEQYF
TRBV5-6	NA	few	15	TRBJ1-2	TGTGCCAGCAGCTTGGAGAGGCAGGGGCTCTATGGCTACACCTTC	CASSLERQGLYGYTF
TRBV20-1	TRBD2	many	14	TRBJ2-7	TGCAGTGCTAGACGGAGCGGGGGTGCCTACGAGCAGTACTTC	CSARRSGGAYEQYF
TRBV15	TRBD2	many	18	TRBJ2-3	TGTGCCACCAGCGGACATACCGGGACTAGCGGGATGAGGGATACGCAGTATTTT	CATSGHTGTSGMRDTQYF
TRBV9	NA	NA	13	TRBJ1-4	TGTGCCAGCAGCGGGCGACCTAATGAAAAACTGTTTTTT	CASSGRPNEKLFF
TRBV12-5	TRBD1	many	14	TRBJ1-6	TGTGCTAGTGGCCCCCGGGACAGGGATTCACCCCTCCACTTT	CASGPRDRDSPLHF
TRBV25-1	NA	many	14	TRBJ1-2	TGTGCCAGCAGTGAAGGCTCGGGAGTCTATGGCTACACCTTC	CASSEGSGVYGYTF
TRBV10-2	NA	many	15	TRBJ2-1	TGCGCCGGGGGGCGACGGGAAAGCTCCTACAATGAGCAGTTCTTC	CAGGRRESSYNEQFF
TRBV7-6	TRBD2	NA	17	TRBJ2-3	TGTGCTAGCAGCCCGGGACTAGCGGTGACGAGGGCAGATACGCAGTATTTT	CASSPGLAVTRADTQYF